This TCR beta chain was profiled in a study of blood T cell repertoires in COVID-19. Study summary: Donors in the United States, Italy and Spain gave samples during acute or convalescent COVID-19. Sources were T cells, B-cell-depleted T cells, or PBMCs; the material itself was cDNA or gDNA.

V dropped 3 bases and J dropped 6 bases, with 8 bases sitting between them. Germline V gives CDR1 KGHSH, CDR2 LQKENI. The CDR3 has 12 residues. Original methodology: Estimation of nucleated cell counts relied on the amplification of reference gene primers. This table comes from immunoSEQ multiplex PCR, and its TCRdb copy is limited to in-frame clones, with some not included. V, J and clone size derive from that table, while D and trimming were established from the DNA sequence. The profile shows about 17,000 clones, around 90% of them singletons. The receptor was derived from a man aged 60-69 years with active COVID-19. The chain uses TRBV18 and TRBJ1-2; D not certain. Sequenced input: peripheral blood. In nucleotides, the CDR3 is TGTGCCAGCTCACCTCAGTCTGATGGCTACACCTTC. The encoded protein is CASSPQSDGYTF.